This TCR beta chain appears in the sequencing data of a study of blood T cells in healthy people across ages. As for the study in general: The template switching approach captured approximately one barcoded beta molecule for every two T cells. Study-wide results and caveats: TCR beta diversity per million T cells fell roughly linearly with age.

Alongside a J-beta primer mix, a sample-barcoded 5' primer served in a second PCR lasting about 6 to 11 cycles. CDR3-containing paired-end reads numbered at least 2.5 million in each sample. TCRdb ran MiXCR on the 5' RACE reads and lists one entry per CDR3 protein. Of fewer than 750,000 distinct CDR3 sequences listed, 47% are singletons. Total RNA, at least 5 micrograms per sample, came from PBMCs. Comment on this clonotype: Antigen specificity is unknown.

Germline V CDR1 and CDR2: MGHDK, SYGVNS. The CDR3 sequence is 14 residues long. V gave up 0 bases and J gave up 8 bases; unmatched junction bases: 1. V usage is TRBV25-1 and J usage is TRBJ1-2; 12 nucleotides align to TRBD1. Sequencing was done on a sample of blood. The clonotype comes from a man older than 75 in good health. CDR3 sequence: CASSEYGTGGGYTF. DNA for the CDR3: TGTGCCAGCAGTGAATATGGGACAGGGGGCGGCTACACCTTC.